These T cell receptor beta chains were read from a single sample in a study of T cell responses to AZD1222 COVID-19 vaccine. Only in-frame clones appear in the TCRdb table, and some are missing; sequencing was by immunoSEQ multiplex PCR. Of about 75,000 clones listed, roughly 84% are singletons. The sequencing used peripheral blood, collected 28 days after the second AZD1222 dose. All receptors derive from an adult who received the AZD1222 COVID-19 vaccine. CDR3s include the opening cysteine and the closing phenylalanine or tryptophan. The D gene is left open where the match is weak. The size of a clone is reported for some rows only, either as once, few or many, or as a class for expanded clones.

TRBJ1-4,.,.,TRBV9,TGTGCCAGCAGCGTAGGGGGAGGAGATAATGAAAAACTGTTTTTT,CASSVGGGDNEKLFF
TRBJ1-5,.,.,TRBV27,TGTGCCAGCAGTTTAAGGGAGGGTATCCATCAGCCCCAGCATTTT,CASSLREGIHQPQHF
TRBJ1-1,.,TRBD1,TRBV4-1,TGCGCCAGCAGCCAGGAACCCCACCTACAGGGGTACACTGAAGCTTTCTTT,CASSQEPHLQGYTEAFF
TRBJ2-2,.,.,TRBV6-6,TGTGCCAGCAGTTATCCTTTCAAGTCCGGGGAGCTGTTTTTT,CASSYPFKSGELFF
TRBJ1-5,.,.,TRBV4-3,TGCGCCAGCAGCCAAGAAGGCCCAGGGTCTGGCAATCAGCCCCAGCATTTT,CASSQEGPGSGNQPQHF
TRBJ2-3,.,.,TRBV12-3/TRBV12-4,TGTGCCAGCAGTTCGCAGGCCGTAACTACGCAGTATTTT,CASSSQAVTTQYF
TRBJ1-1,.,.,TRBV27,TGTGCCAGCAGTTTTTGGGGGAACACTGAAGCTTTCTTT,CASSFWGNTEAFF
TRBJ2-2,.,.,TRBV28,TGTGCCAGCAGTTCGGGTCAGTACGGCGGGGAGCTGTTTTTT,CASSSGQYGGELFF
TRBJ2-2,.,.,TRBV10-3,TGTGCCATCAGTGGTACAACCGGGGAGCTGTTTTTT,CAISGTTGELFF
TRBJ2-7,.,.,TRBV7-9,TGTGCCAGCAGAAGGCCCTCCTCCTACGAGCAGTACTTC,CASRRPSSYEQYF
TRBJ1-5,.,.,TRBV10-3,TGTGCCATCAGTGAGCACCTTAATCAGCCCCAGCATTTT,CAISEHLNQPQHF
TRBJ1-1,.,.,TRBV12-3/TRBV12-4,TGTGCCAGCAGTCGGGGGTACACTGAAGCTTTCTTT,CASSRGYTEAFF
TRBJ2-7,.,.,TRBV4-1,TGCGCCAGCAGCCTTGGGACGGCGTCCGGGCAGTACTTC,CASSLGTASGQYF
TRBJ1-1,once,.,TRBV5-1,TGCGCCAGCAGCTCCCCAGGGAACACTGAAGCTTTCTTT,CASSSPGNTEAFF
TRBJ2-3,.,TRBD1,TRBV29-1,TGCAGCGTCAGAAGGGGGCACGTGGCAGATACGCAGTATTTT,CSVRRGHVADTQYF
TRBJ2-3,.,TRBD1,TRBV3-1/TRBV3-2,TGTGCCAGCAGCGAAGGGACAGGGAGGAAATATTTT,CASSEGTGRKYF
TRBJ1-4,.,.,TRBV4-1,TGCGCCAGCAGCCAAGATGGTAGGACGGGAGGCGAAAAACTGTTTTTT,CASSQDGRTGGEKLFF
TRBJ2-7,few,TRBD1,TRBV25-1,TGTGCCAGCACCGGGACAGAATTGCTCGAGCAGTACTTC,CASTGTELLEQYF
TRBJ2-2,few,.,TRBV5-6,TGTGCCAGCAGCTTCGGGGCCCGGGGCGGGGAGCTGTTTTTT,CASSFGARGGELFF
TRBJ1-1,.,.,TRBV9,TGTGCCAGCAGCGTGGCCGGAGTGAACACTGAAGCTTTCTTT,CASSVAGVNTEAFF
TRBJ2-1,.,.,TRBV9,TGTGCCAGCAGCGTAGCCCCTCAGGGTAATGAGCAGTTCTTC,CASSVAPQGNEQFF
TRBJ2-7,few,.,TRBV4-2,TGTGCCAGCAGCCCGAATCTATTTAGCGGACCTTCCTACGAGCAGTACTTC,CASSPNLFSGPSYEQYF
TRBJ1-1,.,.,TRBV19,TGTGCCAGTACCCCGGGGGGCCGGAGGATTGAAGCTTTCTTT,CASTPGGRRIEAFF
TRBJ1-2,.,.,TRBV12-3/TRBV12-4,TGTGCCAGCAATAGAGGGGGGAGCTATGGCTACACCTTC,CASNRGGSYGYTF
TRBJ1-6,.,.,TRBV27,TGTGCCAGCAGTTCAACCGGACCTACGGATTCACCCCTCCACTTT,CASSSTGPTDSPLHF
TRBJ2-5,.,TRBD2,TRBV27,TGTGCCAGCAGTTCACCCGATGGGACTAGCGGGGGGGCCAAGAAGACCCAGTACTTC,CASSSPDGTSGGAKKTQYF
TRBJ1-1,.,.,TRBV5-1,TGCGCCAGCAGCCTACAACCTACAGGGAGTAACACTGAAGCTTTCTTT,CASSLQPTGSNTEAFF
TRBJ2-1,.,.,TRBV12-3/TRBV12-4,TGTGCCAGCAGTTTTGGAGCTCATGAGCAGTTCTTC,CASSFGAHEQFF
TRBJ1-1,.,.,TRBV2,TGTGCCAGCAGTAGACAGGAGCCAAACGAAGCTTTCTTT,CASSRQEPNEAFF